This T cell receptor (beta chain) was profiled in a study of cytotoxic CD8 clonotypes in ibrutinib-treated CLL. Across the study: IGHV unmutated under 18; relapsed/refractory fewer than 13; treatment-naive around 14.

This CDR3 comprises 11 residues. V was cut by 2 bases and J by 7 bases, with 6 bases left in between. Germline CDR1 SGHVS, CDR2 FNYEAQ. On this clone: Its matching antigen is unknown.

Study results and caveats: Elevated clonality accompanied ibrutinib response, with a return toward baseline values at progression. Sustained-remission and progressing patients diverged in sampling times.

Profiling relied on immunoSEQ multiplex PCR, and the TCRdb table lists in-frame clones only, not all of them. The sample yields fewer than 50,000 clones, around half seen once. The gene calls are TRBV7-6 and TRBJ2-7; no reliable D call. Sequenced here: PBMCs, sampled after 12 months of ibrutinib treatment. This receptor was taken from a human donor with chronic lymphocytic leukemia. As DNA, the CDR3 is TGTGCCAGCAGCTTAACGCGGGAGCAGTACTTC. Translated: CASSLTREQYF.